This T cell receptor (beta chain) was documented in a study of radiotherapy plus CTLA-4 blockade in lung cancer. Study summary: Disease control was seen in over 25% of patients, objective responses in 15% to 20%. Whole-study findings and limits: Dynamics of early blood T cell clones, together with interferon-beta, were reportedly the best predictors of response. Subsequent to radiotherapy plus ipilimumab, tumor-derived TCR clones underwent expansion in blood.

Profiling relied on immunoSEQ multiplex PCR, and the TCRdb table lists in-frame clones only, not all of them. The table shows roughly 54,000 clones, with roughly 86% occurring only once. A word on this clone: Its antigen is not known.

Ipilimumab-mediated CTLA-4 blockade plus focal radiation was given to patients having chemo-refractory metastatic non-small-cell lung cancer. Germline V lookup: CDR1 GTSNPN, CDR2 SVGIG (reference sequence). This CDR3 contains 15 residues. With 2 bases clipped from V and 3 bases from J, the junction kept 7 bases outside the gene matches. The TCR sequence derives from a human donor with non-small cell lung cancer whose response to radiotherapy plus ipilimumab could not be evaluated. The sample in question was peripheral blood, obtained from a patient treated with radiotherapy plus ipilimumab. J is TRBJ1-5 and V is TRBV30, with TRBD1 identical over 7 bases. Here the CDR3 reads CAWSPGQTPNQPQHF. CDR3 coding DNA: TGTGCCTGGAGTCCGGGACAGACCCCCAATCAGCCCCAGCATTTT.